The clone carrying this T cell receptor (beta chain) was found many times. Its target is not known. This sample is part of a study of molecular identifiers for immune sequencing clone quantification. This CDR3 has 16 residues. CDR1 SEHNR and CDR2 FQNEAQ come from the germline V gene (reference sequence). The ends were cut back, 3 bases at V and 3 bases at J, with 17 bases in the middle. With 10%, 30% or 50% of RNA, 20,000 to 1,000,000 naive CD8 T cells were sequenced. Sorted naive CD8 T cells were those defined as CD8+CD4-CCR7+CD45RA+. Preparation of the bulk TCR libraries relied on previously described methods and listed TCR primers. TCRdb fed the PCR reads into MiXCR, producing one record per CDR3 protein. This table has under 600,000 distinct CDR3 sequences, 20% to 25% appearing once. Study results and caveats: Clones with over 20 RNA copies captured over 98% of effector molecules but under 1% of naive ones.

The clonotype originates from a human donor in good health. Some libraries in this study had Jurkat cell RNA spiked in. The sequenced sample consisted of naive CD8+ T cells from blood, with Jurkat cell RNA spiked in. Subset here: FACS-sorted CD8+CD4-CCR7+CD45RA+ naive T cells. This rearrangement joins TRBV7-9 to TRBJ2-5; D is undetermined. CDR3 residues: CASSLVVAGTEETQYF. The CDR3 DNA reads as TGTGCCAGCAGCTTGGTAGTCGCTGGAACAGAAGAGACCCAGTACTTC.